This is a list of T cell receptor beta chains from one sample in a study of cytomegalovirus exposure and HLA in healthy donors. Assay: immunoSEQ multiplex PCR; the TCRdb copy retains only in-frame clones and omits some. The sample lists more than 100,000 clones; over 60% were seen once. The sequencing input was PBMCs. These receptor sequences come from a woman aged 40 to 55 in good health and CMV-seropositive. Both conserved end residues are part of each CDR3. Each record gives: D gene, J gene, clone size, V gene, CDR3 DNA, CDR3 protein. D genes are given only for firm matches. The size of a clone is reported for some rows only, either as once, few or many, or as a class for expanded clones.

NA,TRBJ1-1,NA,TRBV6-5,TGTGCCAGCAGTTACACAGAGATGAACACTGAAGCTTTCTTT,CASSYTEMNTEAFF
NA,TRBJ1-2,NA,TRBV7-2,TGTGCCAGCAGCTCCCGCCCCCCAGGGTATGAAGGCTACACCTTC,CASSSRPPGYEGYTF
NA,TRBJ2-3,NA,TRBV6-4,TGTGCCAGCAGAGAACGGGACACGTCCACAGATACGCAGTATTTT,CASRERDTSTDTQYF
NA,TRBJ1-5,NA,TRBV2,TGTGCCAGCAGTGAAGAGAGGGAGGGACAGCCCCAGCATTTT,CASSEEREGQPQHF
NA,TRBJ2-2,NA,TRBV7-9,TGTGCCAGCAGCTTACCAGGAACGAACACCGGGGAGCTGTTTTTT,CASSLPGTNTGELFF
NA,TRBJ1-1,NA,TRBV4-1,TGCGCCAGCAGCCAAGAAACCACTTCGAACACTGAAGCTTTCTTT,CASSQETTSNTEAFF
NA,TRBJ2-7,once,TRBV11-2,TGTGCCAGCAGCTTAGATTTATACGAGCAGTACTTC,CASSLDLYEQYF
TRBD2,TRBJ2-7,NA,TRBV7-9,TGTGCCAGCGGGGGGAGGGTGTCCCCGGTCGAGCAGTACTTC,CASGGRVSPVEQYF
NA,TRBJ2-6,NA,TRBV5-8,TGTGCCAGCAGCTTCGGCAGGGGCTTTAGCTCTGGGGCCAACGTCCTGACTTTC,CASSFGRGFSSGANVLTF
NA,TRBJ1-1,NA,TRBV13,TGTGCCAGCAGCTTAGAGCCGGGGGGCACTGAAGCTTTCTTT,CASSLEPGGTEAFF
NA,TRBJ1-2,once,TRBV25-1,TGTGCCAGCAGTGATGATGTGGGGAGAGAACATGGCTACACCTTC,CASSDDVGREHGYTF
NA,TRBJ2-3,NA,TRBV5-1,TGCGCCAGCAGTTTAGATTTCGATACGCAGTATTTT,CASSLDFDTQYF
NA,TRBJ2-3,NA,TRBV5-1,TGCGCCAGCGGGGGGGATACGCAGTATTTT,CASGGDTQYF
NA,TRBJ1-2,NA,TRBV7-9,TGTGCCAGCAGCTTAGCGGGGGGAAGTAACTATGGCTACACCTTC,CASSLAGGSNYGYTF
NA,TRBJ1-1,few,TRBV7-6,TGTGCCAGCAGCTTAGTCCGGGGGGGGACCACTGAAGCTTTCTTT,CASSLVRGGTTEAFF
NA,TRBJ1-1,NA,TRBV18,TGTGCCAGCTCACCAAACCCAGGGGCGGAGAACACTGAAGCTTTCTTT,CASSPNPGAENTEAFF
NA,TRBJ1-6,once,TRBV5-4,TGTGCCAGCAGCGCCCCAGCAGGCCTCAATTCACCCCTCCACTTT,CASSAPAGLNSPLHF
NA,TRBJ2-7,NA,TRBV5-1,TGCGCCAGCAGCCCAATCGGGGAGAGGGACTCCTACGAGCAGTACTTC,CASSPIGERDSYEQYF
TRBD1,TRBJ1-1,NA,TRBV4-1,TGCGCCAGCAGCCAGGAGACAGGGTGGCCTGAAGCTTTCTTT,CASSQETGWPEAFF
NA,TRBJ2-7,once,TRBV5-4,TGTGCCAGCAGCTTGGCTGATGTTACAGTAGTCGAGCAGTACTTC,CASSLADVTVVEQYF
TRBD1,TRBJ1-5,few,TRBV2,TGTGCCAGCAGTGGGGACAGCGCACCGGGTCAGCCCCAGCATTTT,CASSGDSAPGQPQHF
NA,TRBJ1-6,NA,TRBV4-3,TGCGCCAGCAGCCTTTTAGGGGGGGGCTCCGATAATTCACCCCTCCACTTT,CASSLLGGGSDNSPLHF